The rows below give T cell receptor beta chains drawn from one sample of a study of cytomegalovirus exposure and HLA in healthy donors. The method was immunoSEQ multiplex PCR; TCRdb's version includes in-frame clones alone and lacks a portion of them. The sample has about 90,000 clones, approximately 64% seen once; the top ten hold 20% to 25%. Sequences were obtained from PBMCs. The receptors were sampled from a woman aged 50 to 60 in good health and CMV-seropositive. CDR3s include the opening cysteine and the closing phenylalanine or tryptophan. The D gene is left open where the match is weak. Part of the rows lack a size; the others show once, few, many or a class for expanded clones.

d_call,v_call,clone_size,j_call,cdr3_nt,cdr3_aa
TRBD1,TRBV7-9,NA,TRBJ2-1,TGTGCCAGCAGCGCCCGACAGGGTTCGGGTGAGCAGTTCTTC,CASSARQGSGEQFF
NA,TRBV6-1,NA,TRBJ1-2,TGTGCCAGCAGTGAAGTAGGTTGGACAGCGATGCCTCAAGGTGGCTACACCTTC,CASSEVGWTAMPQGGYTF
TRBD1,TRBV2,NA,TRBJ1-5,TGTGCCAGCAGTCCCTCCGGGACAGCAAATCAGCCCCAGCATTTT,CASSPSGTANQPQHF
NA,TRBV7-9,NA,TRBJ2-3,TGTGCCAGCAGCAACACGTTCACAGATACGCAGTATTTT,CASSNTFTDTQYF
TRBD1,TRBV19,once,TRBJ1-5,TGTGCCAGTAGTCCGGGGACAGCGAGCAATCAGCCCCAGCATTTT,CASSPGTASNQPQHF
NA,TRBV30,once,TRBJ1-4,TGTGCCTGGAGTGGGGGAGGTGAAAAACTGTTTTTT,CAWSGGGEKLFF
TRBD2,TRBV27,few,TRBJ2-7,TGTGCCAGCAGTTTTAGCGGGGGTGACTCCTACGAGCAGTACTTC,CASSFSGGDSYEQYF
TRBD2,TRBV6-5,few,TRBJ2-1,TGTGCCAGCAGCCCATGGACTAGTGTCTACAATGAGCAGTTCTTC,CASSPWTSVYNEQFF
NA,TRBV5-1,NA,TRBJ1-2,TGCGCCAGCAGCTTGGATGTGGGGCCCTATGGCTACACCTTC,CASSLDVGPYGYTF
TRBD1,TRBV6-1,few,TRBJ1-4,TGTGCCAGCAGCCTTGACAGGGGGCTGGAAAAACTGTTTTTT,CASSLDRGLEKLFF
NA,TRBV7-8,NA,TRBJ2-7,TGTGCCAGCAGCCAGCCCGGGAAATCCGTTTTCGAGCAGTACTTC,CASSQPGKSVFEQYF
TRBD1,TRBV28,NA,TRBJ1-2,TGTGCCAGCAGGGACAGGGGATGGTATGGCTACACCTTC,CASRDRGWYGYTF
TRBD1,TRBV27,NA,TRBJ1-1,TGTGCCAGCAGCCCCGGGACAGCCTCTACCCGAAGAGCTTTCTTT,CASSPGTASTRRAFF
NA,TRBV11-2,NA,TRBJ2-3,TGTGCCAGCAGCTCAGGGGTGGGCACAGATACGCAGTATTTT,CASSSGVGTDTQYF
TRBD1,TRBV10-3,NA,TRBJ2-1,TGTGCCATCAGGGACAGGGAATACAATGAGCAGTTCTTC,CAIRDREYNEQFF
NA,TRBV19,NA,TRBJ2-1,TGTGCCAGTAGTCGCAGGGGAAACAGGGTCGTCTCTCTAGGTGAGCAGTTCTTC,CASSRRGNRVVSLGEQFF